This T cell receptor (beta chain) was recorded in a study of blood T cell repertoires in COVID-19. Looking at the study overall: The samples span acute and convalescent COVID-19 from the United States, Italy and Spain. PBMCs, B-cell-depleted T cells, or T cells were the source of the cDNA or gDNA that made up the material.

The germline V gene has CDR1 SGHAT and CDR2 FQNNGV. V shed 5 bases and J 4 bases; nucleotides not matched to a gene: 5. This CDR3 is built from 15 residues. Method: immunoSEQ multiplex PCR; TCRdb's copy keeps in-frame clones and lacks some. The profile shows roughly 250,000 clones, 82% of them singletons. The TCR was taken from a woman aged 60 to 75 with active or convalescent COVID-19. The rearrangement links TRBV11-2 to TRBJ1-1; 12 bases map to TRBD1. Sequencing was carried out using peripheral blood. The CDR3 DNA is TGTGCCAGCAGCCTCCGGGACAGGGGGCTCACTGAAGCTTTCTTT. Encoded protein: CASSLRDRGLTEAFF.